The entry below gives a single TCR beta chain sequence along with its context. Its target is unknown. The ends were cut back, 7 bases at V and 5 bases at J, with 17 bases in the middle. The germline V gene encodes CDR1 WSHSY and CDR2 SAAADI. This CDR3 is built from 14 residues. This sample is part of a study of T cell responses to AZD1222 COVID-19 vaccine. Study outcomes and limitations: Baseline antibody screening turned up just a handful of seropositive AZD1222 recipients. Among the donors, most were white British and more were female, and clonal diversity was possibly underestimated. Nearly half of unique spike-specific TCRs reportedly avoided B.1.351 and B.1.1.7 mutated regions.

Data came from immunoSEQ multiplex PCR; TCRdb stores just in-frame clones and leaves some out. The data show roughly 190,000 clones, more than 85% seen once. The sequence was obtained from an adult who received the AZD1222 COVID-19 vaccine. The material was peripheral blood, obtained 28 days after the second AZD1222 dose. The chain has TRBV10-2 and TRBJ1-2, with D possibly TRBD1 on 5 matching bases. In DNA, the CDR3 is TGCGCCAGCAAATCGGAGGGGACGACATATGGCTACACCTTC. This sequence encodes CASKSEGTTYGYTF.